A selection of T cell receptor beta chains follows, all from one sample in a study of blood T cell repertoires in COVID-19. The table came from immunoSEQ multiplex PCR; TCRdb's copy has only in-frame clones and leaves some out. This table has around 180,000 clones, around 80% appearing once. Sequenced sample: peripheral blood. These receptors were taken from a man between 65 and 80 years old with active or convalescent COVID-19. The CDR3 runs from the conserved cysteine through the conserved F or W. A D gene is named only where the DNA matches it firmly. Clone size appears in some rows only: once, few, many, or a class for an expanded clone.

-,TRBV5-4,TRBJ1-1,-,CASSSSGRGNTEAFF,TGTGCCAGCAGCTCTTCGGGCAGGGGGAACACTGAAGCTTTCTTT
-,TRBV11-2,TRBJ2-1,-,CAPLALRQFF,TGTGCCCCGCTGGCCTTAAGGCAGTTCTTC
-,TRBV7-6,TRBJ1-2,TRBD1,CASSLGGEGAKGYTF,TGTGCCAGCAGCTTAGGGGGTGAGGGGGCTAAAGGCTACACCTTC
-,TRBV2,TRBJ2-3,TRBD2,CASSNSGGGRTQYF,TGTGCCAGCAGCAATAGCGGGGGCGGGCGTACGCAGTATTTT
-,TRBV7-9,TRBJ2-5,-,CASSPGAQETQYF,TGTGCCAGCAGCCCAGGGGCCCAAGAGACCCAGTACTTC
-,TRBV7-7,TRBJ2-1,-,CASSPYSAGGEQFF,TGTGCTAGCAGCCCCTACTCCGCCGGGGGTGAGCAGTTCTTC
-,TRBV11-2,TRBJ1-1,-,CASSLSSGPDTEAFF,TGTGCCAGCAGCTTATCGAGCGGGCCCGACACTGAAGCTTTCTTT
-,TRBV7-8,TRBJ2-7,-,CASSPAPGHSPGQYF,TGTGCCAGCAGCCCCGCCCCGGGACACTCCCCAGGGCAGTACTTC
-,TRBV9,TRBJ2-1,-,CASSVTTSPLSYNEQFF,TGTGCCAGCAGCGTAACCACTAGCCCCCTATCCTACAATGAGCAGTTCTTC
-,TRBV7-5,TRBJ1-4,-,CARSYLTGAEKLFF,TGTGCCAGAAGCTACCTGACAGGGGCGGAAAAACTGTTTTTT
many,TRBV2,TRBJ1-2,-,CASSEGGEPYYGYTF,TGTGCCAGCAGTGAGGGGGGGGAACCCTACTATGGCTACACCTTC
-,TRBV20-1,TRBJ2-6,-,CSAPRANVLTF,TGCAGTGCTCCCAGGGCCAACGTCCTGACTTTC
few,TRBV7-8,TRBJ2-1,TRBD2,CASSLSGRTYNEQFF,TGTGCCAGCAGCCTCAGCGGGAGGACCTACAATGAGCAGTTCTTC
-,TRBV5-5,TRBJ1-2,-,CASSSGRGDGYTF,TGTGCCAGCAGCTCCGGGAGGGGAGATGGCTACACCTTC
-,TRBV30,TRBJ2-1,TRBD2,CAWSRTSGGDEQFF,TGTGCCTGGAGTCGGACTAGCGGGGGGGATGAGCAGTTCTTC
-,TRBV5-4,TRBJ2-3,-,CASSLAPTSSPDTQYF,TGTGCCAGCAGCTTGGCCCCGACTAGTTCTCCAGATACGCAGTATTTT
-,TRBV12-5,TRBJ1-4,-,CASGFSPLEDAATNEKLFF,TGTGCTAGTGGTTTTTCCCCCTTGGAGGACGCTGCAACTAATGAAAAACTGTTTTTT
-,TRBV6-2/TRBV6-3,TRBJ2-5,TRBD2,CASSSGLGREGETQYF,TGTGCCAGCAGTTCCGGACTAGGGCGGGAGGGGGAGACCCAGTACTTC
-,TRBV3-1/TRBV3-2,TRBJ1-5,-,CASSQDLAPQPQHF,TGTGCCAGCAGCCAAGATCTGGCTCCCCAGCCCCAGCATTTT
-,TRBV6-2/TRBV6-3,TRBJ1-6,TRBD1,CASSHRQGRGSGSPLHF,TGTGCCAGCAGCCACCGACAGGGGCGCGGTTCGGGTTCACCCCTCCACTTT
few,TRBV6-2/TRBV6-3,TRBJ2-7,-,CASSRPIGSYEQYF,TGTGCCAGCAGCCGTCCTATCGGCTCCTACGAGCAGTACTTC
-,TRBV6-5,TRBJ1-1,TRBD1,CASSRDQGAIEAFF,TGTGCCAGCAGCCGCGATCAGGGGGCAATTGAAGCTTTCTTT
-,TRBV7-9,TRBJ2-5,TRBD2,CASSHGLAGRRDETQYF,TGTGCCAGCAGCCACGGACTAGCGGGAAGGCGGGATGAGACCCAGTACTTC
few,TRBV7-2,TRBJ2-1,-,CASSLERGNNEQFF,TGTGCCAGCAGCTTAGAACGGGGAAACAATGAGCAGTTCTTC
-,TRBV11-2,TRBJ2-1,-,CASSSTGSYNEQFF,TGTGCCAGCAGCTCTACCGGGTCCTACAATGAGCAGTTCTTC
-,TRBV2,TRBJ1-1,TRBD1,CASSEGGQGTEAFF,TGTGCCAGCAGTGAAGGGGGACAGGGCACTGAAGCTTTCTTT
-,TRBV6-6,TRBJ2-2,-,CASSPGTGELFF,TGTGCCAGCAGTCCCGGGACCGGGGAGCTGTTTTTT
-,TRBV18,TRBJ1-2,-,CASSPIFPDSYTF,TGTGCCAGCTCCCCCATTTTCCCCGACAGCTACACCTTC
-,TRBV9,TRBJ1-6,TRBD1,CASSEGGWDSDSPLHF,TGTGCCAGCAGCGAGGGGGGATGGGACAGTGACTCACCCCTCCACTTT
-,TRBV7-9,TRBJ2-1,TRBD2,CASSYSGGGLYYNEQFF,TGTGCCAGCAGCTATAGTGGCGGGGGGCTATACTACAATGAGCAGTTCTTC
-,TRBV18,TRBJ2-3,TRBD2,CASSPTSGSVGDTQYF,TGTGCCAGCTCACCCACTAGCGGGAGTGTGGGAGATACGCAGTATTTT
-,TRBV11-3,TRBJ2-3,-,CASSLRQRDTQYF,TGTGCCAGCAGCTTACGACAGCGAGATACGCAGTATTTT
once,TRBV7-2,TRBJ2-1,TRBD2,CASSLFRTSGLYNEQFF,TGTGCCAGCAGCTTATTTAGGACTAGCGGGCTTTACAATGAGCAGTTCTTC
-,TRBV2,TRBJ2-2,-,CASSALKNTGELFF,TGTGCCAGCAGTGCTCTAAAGAACACCGGGGAGCTGTTTTTT
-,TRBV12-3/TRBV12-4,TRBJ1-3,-,CASSFGVGNTIYF,TGTGCCAGCAGTTTCGGGGTAGGAAACACCATATATTTT
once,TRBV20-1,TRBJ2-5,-,CSAQPQETQYF,TGCAGTGCCCAACCCCAGGAGACCCAGTACTTC
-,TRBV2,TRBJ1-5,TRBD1,CASTKEQGNHQPQHF,TGTGCCAGCACTAAAGAACAGGGGAACCATCAGCCCCAGCATTTT
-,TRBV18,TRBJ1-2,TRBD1,CASSAGTAFYGYTF,TGTGCCAGCTCGGCCGGGACAGCCTTTTATGGCTACACCTTC
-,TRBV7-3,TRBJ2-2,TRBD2,CASSQTLAGVTGELFF,TGTGCCAGCAGTCAGACGCTAGCGGGAGTAACCGGGGAGCTGTTTTTT
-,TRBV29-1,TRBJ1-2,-,CSGVGGNDYGYTF,TGCAGCGGGGTCGGGGGGAATGACTATGGCTACACCTTC
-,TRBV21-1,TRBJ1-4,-,CASSQDFPATNEKLFF,TGTGCCAGCAGCCAGGACTTCCCTGCAACTAATGAAAAACTGTTTTTT
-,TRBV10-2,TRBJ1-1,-,CASAREPNTEAFF,TGCGCCAGCGCCCGGGAACCTAACACTGAAGCTTTCTTT
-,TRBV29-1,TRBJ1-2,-,CSVGGGGSYNYGYTF,TGCAGCGTTGGGGGGGGCGGCAGTTATAACTATGGCTACACCTTC
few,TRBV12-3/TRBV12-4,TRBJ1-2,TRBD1,CASSQSRDREAAF,TGTGCCAGCAGCCAGTCCCGGGACAGGGAGGCCGCCTTC